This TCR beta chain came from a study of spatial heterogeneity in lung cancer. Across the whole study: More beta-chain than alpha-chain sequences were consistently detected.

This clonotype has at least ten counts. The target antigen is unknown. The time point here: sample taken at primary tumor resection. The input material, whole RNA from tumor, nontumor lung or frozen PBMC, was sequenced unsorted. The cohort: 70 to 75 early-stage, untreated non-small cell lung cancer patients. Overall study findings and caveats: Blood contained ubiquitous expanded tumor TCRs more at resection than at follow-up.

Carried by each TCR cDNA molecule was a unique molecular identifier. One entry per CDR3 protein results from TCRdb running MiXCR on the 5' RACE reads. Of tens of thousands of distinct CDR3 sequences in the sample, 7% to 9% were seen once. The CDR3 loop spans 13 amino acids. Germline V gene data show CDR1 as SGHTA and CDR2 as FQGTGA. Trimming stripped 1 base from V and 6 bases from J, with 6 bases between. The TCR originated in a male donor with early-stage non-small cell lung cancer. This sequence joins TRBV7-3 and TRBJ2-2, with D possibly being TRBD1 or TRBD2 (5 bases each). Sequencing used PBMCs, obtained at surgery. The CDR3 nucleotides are TGTGCCAGCAGCTTAAGGGGGTCCGGGGAGCTGTTTTTT. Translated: CASSLRGSGELFF. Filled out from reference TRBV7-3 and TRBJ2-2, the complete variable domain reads GAGVSQTPSNKVTEKGKYVELRCDPISGHTALYWYRQSLGQGPEFLIYFQGTGAADDSGLPNDRFFAVRPEGSVSTLKIQRTERGDSAVYLCASSLRGSGELFFGEGSRLTVL.